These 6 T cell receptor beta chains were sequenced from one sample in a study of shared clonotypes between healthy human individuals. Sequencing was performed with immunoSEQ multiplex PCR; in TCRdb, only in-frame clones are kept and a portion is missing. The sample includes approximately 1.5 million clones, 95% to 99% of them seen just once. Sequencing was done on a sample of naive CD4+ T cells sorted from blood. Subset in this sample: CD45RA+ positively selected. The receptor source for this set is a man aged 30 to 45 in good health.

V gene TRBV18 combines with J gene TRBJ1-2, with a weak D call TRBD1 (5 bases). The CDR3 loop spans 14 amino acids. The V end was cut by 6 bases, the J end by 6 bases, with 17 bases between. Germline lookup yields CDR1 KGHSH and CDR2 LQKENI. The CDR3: CASSLRGSLNGYTF. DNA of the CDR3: TGTGCCAGCTCCCTGAGGGGTTCCCTCAATGGCTACACCTTC.

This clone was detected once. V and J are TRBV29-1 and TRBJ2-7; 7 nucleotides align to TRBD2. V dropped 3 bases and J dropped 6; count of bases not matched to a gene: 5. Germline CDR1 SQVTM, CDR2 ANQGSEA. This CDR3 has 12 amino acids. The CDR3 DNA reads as TGCAGCGTTGAGGGGGGGTTTAGCGAGCAGTACTTC. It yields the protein CSVEGGFSEQYF.

CDR3 loop: CASSQDGAGDYEQYF. The CDR3 DNA is TGCGCCAGCAGCCAAGATGGGGCAGGAGACTACGAGCAGTACTTC. The chain links TRBV4-1 to TRBJ2-7, with D perhaps TRBD1 (5 bases). The CDR3 is made up of 15 amino acids. V lost 0 bases, J lost 3 bases, and 12 bases lay in between. Germline V lookup: CDR1 MGHRA, CDR2 YSYEKL.

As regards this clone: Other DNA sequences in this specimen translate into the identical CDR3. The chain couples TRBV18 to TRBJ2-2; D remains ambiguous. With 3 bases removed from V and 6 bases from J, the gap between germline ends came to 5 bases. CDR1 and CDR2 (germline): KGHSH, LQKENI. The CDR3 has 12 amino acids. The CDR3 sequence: CASSPDSGELFF. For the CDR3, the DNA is TGTGCCAGCTCACCCGATTCCGGGGAGCTGTTTTTT.

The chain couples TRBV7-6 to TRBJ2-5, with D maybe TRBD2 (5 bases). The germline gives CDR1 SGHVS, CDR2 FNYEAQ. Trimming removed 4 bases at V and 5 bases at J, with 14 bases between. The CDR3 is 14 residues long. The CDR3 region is CASSSNGVFETQYF. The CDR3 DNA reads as TGTGCCAGCAGCTCAAACGGGGTTTTTGAGACCCAGTACTTC.

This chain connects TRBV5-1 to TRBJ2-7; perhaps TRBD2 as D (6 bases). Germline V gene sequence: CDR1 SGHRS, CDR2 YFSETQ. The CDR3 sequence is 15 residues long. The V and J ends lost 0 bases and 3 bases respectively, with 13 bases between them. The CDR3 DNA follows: TGCGCCAGCAGCTTGGACGGGACTGGATACTACGAGCAGTACTTC. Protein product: CASSLDGTGYYEQYF.